The source of this T cell receptor (beta chain) is a study of Graves' ophthalmopathy and Graves' hyperthyroidism. Study observations and caveats: Most expanded clonotypes from thyroid (those above 0.001 frequency) were also found in blood. Distinction of ophthalmopathy from stable hyperthyroidism by a 13-signature model reached roughly 85% sensitivity and more than 65% specificity.

On this clonotype itself: No antigen is known for it.

CDR3 regions of TCR beta were amplified from RNA transcripts. RT-PCR in the first round used HTBI primers; a second-round multiplex PCR followed. TCRdb passed the multiplex PCR reads through MiXCR, listing each CDR3 protein once. The table records some 400,000 distinct CDR3 sequences, around 17% of them present only once. Under 3 months in duration, the ophthalmopathy in affected donors had moderate-to-severe activity, CAS ≥3 and NOSPECS ≥4. Certain patients were not enrolled. These were patients with other autoimmune diseases, uncontrolled infections, pregnancy or lactation. Germline V CDR1 and CDR2: MDHEN, SYDVKM. This CDR3 has 15 residues. Trimming at V came to 6 bases and at J to 7 bases, leaving 10 bases not matched to a gene.

This receptor was taken from a woman younger than 30 with Graves' ophthalmopathy. The specimen was peripheral blood. The rearrangement joins TRBV28 to TRBJ1-5, with TRBD1 matching 9 bases. Here the CDR3 DNA reads TGTGCCAGCAGGGGGACAGGGCGCTTGCAACAGCCCCAGCATTTT. Translated: CASRGTGRLQQPQHF.